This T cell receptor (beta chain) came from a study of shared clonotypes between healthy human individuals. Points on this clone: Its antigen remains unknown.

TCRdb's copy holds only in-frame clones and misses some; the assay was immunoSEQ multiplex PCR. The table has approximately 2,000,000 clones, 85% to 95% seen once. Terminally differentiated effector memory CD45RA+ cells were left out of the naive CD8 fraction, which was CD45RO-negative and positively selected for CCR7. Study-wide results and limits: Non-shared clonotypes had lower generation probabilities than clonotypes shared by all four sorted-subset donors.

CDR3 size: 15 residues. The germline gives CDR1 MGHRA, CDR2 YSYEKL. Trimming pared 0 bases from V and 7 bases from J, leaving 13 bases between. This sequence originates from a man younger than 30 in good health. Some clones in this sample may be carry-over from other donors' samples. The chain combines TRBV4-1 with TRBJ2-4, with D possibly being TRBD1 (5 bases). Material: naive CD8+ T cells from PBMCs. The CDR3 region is CASSQDIAGLNIQYF. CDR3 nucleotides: TGCGCCAGCAGCCAAGATATAGCAGGGTTGAACATTCAGTACTTC.